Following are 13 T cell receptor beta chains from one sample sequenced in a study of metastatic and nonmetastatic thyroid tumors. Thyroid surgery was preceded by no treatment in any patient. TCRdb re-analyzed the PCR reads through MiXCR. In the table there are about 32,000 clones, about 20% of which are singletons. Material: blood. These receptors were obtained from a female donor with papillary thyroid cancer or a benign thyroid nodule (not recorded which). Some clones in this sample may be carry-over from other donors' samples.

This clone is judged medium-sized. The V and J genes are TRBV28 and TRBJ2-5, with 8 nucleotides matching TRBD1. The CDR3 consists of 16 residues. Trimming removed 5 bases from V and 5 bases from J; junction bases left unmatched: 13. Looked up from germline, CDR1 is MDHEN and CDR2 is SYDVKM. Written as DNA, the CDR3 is TGTGCCAGCAGTAACGCGGCAGGGGGCGGGTGGGAGACCCAGTACTTC. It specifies CASSNAAGGGWETQYF.

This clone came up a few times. The CDR3 nucleotides read TGTGCCAGCAGTTACACTACAGGGAACGATCAGCCCCAGCATTTT. Translation: CASSYTTGNDQPQHF. The V gene is TRBV6-5, the J gene TRBJ1-5, with D tentatively TRBD1 (6 bases). This CDR3 is built from 15 residues. V lost 2 bases to trimming and J lost 5 bases, with 13 bases between them. Germline CDR1 MNHEY, CDR2 SVGAGI.

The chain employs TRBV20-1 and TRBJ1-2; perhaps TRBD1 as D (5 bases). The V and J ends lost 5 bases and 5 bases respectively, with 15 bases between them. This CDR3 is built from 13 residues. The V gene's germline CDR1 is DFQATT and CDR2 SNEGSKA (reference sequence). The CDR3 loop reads CSAYTQENYGYTF. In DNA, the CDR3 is TGCAGTGCTTACACACAGGAAAATTATGGCTACACCTTC.

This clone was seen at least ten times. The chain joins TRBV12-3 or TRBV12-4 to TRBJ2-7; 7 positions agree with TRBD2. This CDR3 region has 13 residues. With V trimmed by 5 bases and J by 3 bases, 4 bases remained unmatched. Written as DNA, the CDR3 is TGTGCCAGCAGTGCCTGGGACTACTACGAGCAGTACTTC. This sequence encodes CASSAWDYYEQYF.

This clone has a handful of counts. CDR3 coding DNA: TGTGCCAGCAGCTTAACGGCAAGGGGGACCTACGAGCAGTACTTC. Protein product: CASSLTARGTYEQYF. The V and J genes are TRBV6-1 and TRBJ2-7; possible D gene TRBD1, 6 bases. The CDR3 has 15 residues. Germline V lookup: CDR1 MNHNS, CDR2 SASEGT. V shed 6 bases and J shed 2 bases, with 17 bases lying between them.

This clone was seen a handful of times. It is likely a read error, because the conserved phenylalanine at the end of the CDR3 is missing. CDR3 nucleotide sequence: TGTGCCAGCAGCTTAACCCAACAGGTCGCGAACACCGGGGAGCTGTTTTTG. Residues: CASSLTQQVANTGELFL. This chain connects TRBV7-6 to TRBJ2-2; D perhaps matches TRBD1 (5 bases). Trimming cost V 2 bases and J 0 bases, with 13 bases left between them. Germline CDR1 is SGHVS and CDR2 is FNYEAQ. The CDR3 runs to 17 residues.

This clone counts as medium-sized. CDR3 loop: CASSPLARQGGETQYF. The DNA for the CDR3 is TGCGCCAGCAGCCCGCTGGCCCGACAGGGAGGCGAGACCCAGTACTTC. The chain has TRBV4-1 and TRBJ2-5, with a possible D match to TRBD1 (7 bases). CDR3 size: 16 residues. CDR1 is MGHRA and CDR2 is YSYEKL in the germline V gene. With 4 bases removed from V and 5 bases from J, the gap between germline ends came to 20 bases.

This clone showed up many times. CDR3 in amino acids: CASSQDMTVRGYTF. The CDR3 DNA reads TGTGCCAGCAGCCAAGATATGACAGTTCGTGGCTACACCTTC. The chain joins TRBV14 to TRBJ1-2, with D perhaps matching TRBD1 (5 bases). V was clipped by 0 bases and J by 7 bases, with 12 bases between them. The CDR3 spans 14 residues. The germline CDR1 and CDR2 sequences are SGHDN and FVKESK.

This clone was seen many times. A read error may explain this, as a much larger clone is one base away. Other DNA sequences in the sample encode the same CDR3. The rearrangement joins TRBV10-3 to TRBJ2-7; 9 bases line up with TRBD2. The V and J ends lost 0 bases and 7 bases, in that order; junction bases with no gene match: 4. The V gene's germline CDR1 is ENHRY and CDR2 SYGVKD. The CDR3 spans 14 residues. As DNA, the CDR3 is TGTGCCATCAGTGAGTCTAGCGGGAGCGAAGAGCAGTACTTC. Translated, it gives CAISESSGSEEQYF.

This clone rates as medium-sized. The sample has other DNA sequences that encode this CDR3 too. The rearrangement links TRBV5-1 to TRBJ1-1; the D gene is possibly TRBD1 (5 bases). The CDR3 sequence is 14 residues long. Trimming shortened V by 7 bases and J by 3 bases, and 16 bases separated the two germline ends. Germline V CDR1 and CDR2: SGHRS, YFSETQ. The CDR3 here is CASSLAGGYTEAFF. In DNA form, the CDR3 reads TGCGCCAGCTCTCTGGCGGGGGGGTACACTGAAGCTTTCTTT.

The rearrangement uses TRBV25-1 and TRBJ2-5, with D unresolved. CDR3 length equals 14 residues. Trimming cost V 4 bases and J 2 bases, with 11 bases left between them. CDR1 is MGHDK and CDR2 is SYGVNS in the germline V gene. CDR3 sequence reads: CASSVPGPQETQYF. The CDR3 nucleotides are TGTGCCAGCAGTGTCCCCGGGCCTCAAGAGACCCAGTACTTC.

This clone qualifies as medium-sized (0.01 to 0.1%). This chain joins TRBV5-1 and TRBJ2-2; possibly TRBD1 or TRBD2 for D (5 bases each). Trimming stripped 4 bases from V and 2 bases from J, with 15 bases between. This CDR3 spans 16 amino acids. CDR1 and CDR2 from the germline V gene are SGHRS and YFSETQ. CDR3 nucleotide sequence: TGCGCCAGCAGCCTAGCCGGGACCCAAAACACCGGGGAGCTGTTTTTT. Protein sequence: CASSLAGTQNTGELFF.

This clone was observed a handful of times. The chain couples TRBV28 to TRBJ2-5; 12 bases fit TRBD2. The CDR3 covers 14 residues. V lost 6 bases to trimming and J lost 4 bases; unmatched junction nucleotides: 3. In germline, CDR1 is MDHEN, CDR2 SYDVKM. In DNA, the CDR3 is TGTGCCAGCAGGACTAGCGGGAGCGGAGAGACCCAGTACTTC. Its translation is CASRTSGSGETQYF.